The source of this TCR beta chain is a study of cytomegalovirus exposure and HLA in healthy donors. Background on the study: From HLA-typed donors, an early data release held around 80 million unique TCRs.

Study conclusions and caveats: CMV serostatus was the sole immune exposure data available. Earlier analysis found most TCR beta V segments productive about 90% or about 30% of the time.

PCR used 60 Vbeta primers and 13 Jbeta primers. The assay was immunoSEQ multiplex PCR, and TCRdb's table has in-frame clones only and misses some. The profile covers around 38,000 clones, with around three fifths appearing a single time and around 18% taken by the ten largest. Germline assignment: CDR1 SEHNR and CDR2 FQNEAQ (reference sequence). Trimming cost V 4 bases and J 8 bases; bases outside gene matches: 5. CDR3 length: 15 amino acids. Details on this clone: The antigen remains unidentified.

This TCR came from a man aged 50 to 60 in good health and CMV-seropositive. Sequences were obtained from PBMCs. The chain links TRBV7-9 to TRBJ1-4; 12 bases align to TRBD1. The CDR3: CASSSRDRGHEKLFF. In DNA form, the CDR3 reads TGTGCCAGCAGCTCCCGGGACAGGGGGCACGAAAAACTGTTTTTT. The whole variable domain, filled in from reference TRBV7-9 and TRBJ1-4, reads DTGVSQNPRHKITKRGQNVTFRCDPISEHNRLYWYRQTLGQGPEFLTYFQNEAQLEKSRLLSDRFSAERPKGSFSTLEIQRTEQGDSAMYLCASSSRDRGHEKLFFGSGTQLSVL.